This T cell receptor (beta chain) was obtained from a study of sequential checkpoint blockade in melanoma. Here immunoSEQ multiplex PCR was the method, and the copy in TCRdb shows in-frame clones only, minus some. Of 35,000 to 40,000 clones in the sample, roughly 32% are singletons; the top ten hold about 1.5%. This clone was seen a handful of times. Specified treatment: randomized to nivolumab then ipilimumab (arm A) or the reverse (arm B). This clonotype was sampled from a human donor with melanoma. The source was tumor tissue (inferred from file names), collected from a patient given nivolumab and ipilimumab in sequence.

As DNA, the CDR3 is TGTGCCAGCAGTTTCCCGCCCGCCTATGAGCAGTTCTTC. Protein product: CASSFPPAYEQFF. The gene calls are TRBV28 and TRBJ2-1; no reliable D call. V was trimmed by 3 bases and J by 8 bases, leaving 11 bases between them. The CDR3 extends over 13 amino acids. From germline, CDR1 is MDHEN and CDR2 SYDVKM.